The T cell receptor beta chain described here comes from a study of T-cell reconstitution after alpha-beta-depleted transplantation in children. In this sample, this clonotype turned up many times. Unique molecular identifiers were incorporated when the TCRbeta library was constructed. TCRdb processed the PCR reads anew with MiXCR; each CDR3 protein has one entry. The data hold hundreds of thousands of distinct CDR3 sequences, with 12% observed a single time. The CDR3 runs 15 residues. Per germline, CDR1 SEHNR and CDR2 FQNEAQ (reference sequence). The V gene end was trimmed by 2 bases and the J gene end by 8 bases; junction bases not matched to a gene: 9.

The sequencing used PBMCs from the stem cell graft donor, collected from the stem cell graft. The sequence was collected from a human donor who donated a stem cell graft to a child with acute lymphoblastic leukemia. The V gene is TRBV7-9, the J gene TRBJ2-1, with 7 bases fitting TRBD2. CDR3 region: CASSLSGRVEDEQFF. The CDR3 DNA reads as TGTGCCAGCAGCTTATCGGGGAGGGTAGAGGATGAGCAGTTCTTC.